This note documents a single TCR beta chain sequence. These data are taken from a study of T cell responses to AZD1222 COVID-19 vaccine. Trimming removed 1 base from V and 0 bases from J, with 7 bases in between. The CDR3 sequence is 15 residues long. Germline CDR1 reads KGHSH; CDR2 reads LQKENI. TCRdb's copy holds only in-frame clones and misses some; the assay was immunoSEQ multiplex PCR. The sample includes 150,000 or so clones, roughly 92% of them seen just once. The sample here was peripheral blood, taken on day 0 of AZD1222 vaccination. The rearrangement uses TRBV18 and TRBJ1-3; D remains ambiguous. This sequence was found in an adult in good health. CDR3 sequence reads: CASSPQPGSGNTIYF. The DNA of the CDR3 is TGTGCCAGCTCACCACAGCCGGGCTCTGGAAACACCATATATTTT.